This T cell receptor (beta chain) was sequenced during a study of shared clonotypes between healthy human individuals (dated by TCRdb to the early 2020s). Concerning the study at large: A few men and a couple of women, aged 18 to 49 years, made up the cohort. For each donor, CD4 naive and CD4 memory were each given three plates, CD8 naive was given two plates, and CD8 memory was given one plate. To estimate repertoire size and how much clonotype sharing occurs between individuals, the study deeply sequenced the blood TCR repertoires of five healthy adults. Different laboratories and diverse techniques were used to prepare libraries and sequence TCR repertoires, to increase sequencing depth and limit assay-specific biases. Between about 0.85 and 8.9 billion PBMCs per donor were obtained by leukapheresis.

The CDR3 spans 14 residues, from the cysteine through the phenylalanine. Here the CDR3 DNA is all that survives: 42 bases in frame from base 1. A distance of 13 bases separates the germline ends of V and J, which lose 7 bases and 1 base respectively. CDR1 and CDR2, per the germline V gene (reference sequence), are MNHNY and SVGAGI. Comments on this clone: Its target antigen remains unknown. No base quality values were provided; no much bigger clone lies one nucleotide off.

Using the deep immunoSEQ assay, TCR CDR3 regions were amplified from genomic DNA by multiplex PCR. For each cell subset, the extracted genomic DNA was distributed evenly across all wells of several immunoSEQ 96-well plates, and each plate served as one replicate. For sorted subsets, 200 to 250 ng of genomic DNA, equivalent to 25,000 to 35,000 T cell genomes, went into each replicate PCR. Purified libraries were quantified with a Qubit 3.0 fluorometer, sized on a Bioanalyzer 2100, and re-quantified with the KAPA Library Quantification kit. Every immunoSEQ 96-well plate was sequenced on a dedicated single-read 150-cycle Illumina NextSeq 550 flow cell. In the authors' own workflow: Because the immunoSEQ output held only junctional sequences and lacked quality scores, the filtering could not match the filtering applied to full-length reads. Sequences were annotated with PyIR, a Python wrapper for IgBLAST v1.9, using IMGT germline references to assign V/J genes and CDR3. Any read was removed if the V/J assignment was weak (E-value above 1e-6), the CDR3 was missing, or the read contained stop codons, out-of-frame junctions, or ambiguous translated residues. V3J clonotypes were defined by identical inferred V gene, J gene, and CDR3 amino acid sequence. Percentage overlap between repertoires was computed as shared unique clonotypes divided by the size of the smaller repertoire. Repertoire richness was assessed with RTK rarefaction, the Chao1 estimator, and Recon v2.1 estimates of unobserved clonotypes. OLGA was used to compute generation probabilities for all TCRbeta clonotypes that the gDNA method yielded from a handful of donors. What TCRdb holds here is the immuneACCESS table cut down to in-frame rearrangements. Part of the clones is not present; checked against another copy, under half of the missing clones reflect an unresolved V gene, and the others are unexplained. Clonal size and the V and J genes are those of that table, whereas D and trimming came from the DNA. Across this sample there are about 1 million clones, with approximately 76% seen only once. The leading ten clones occupy 1.4% of the sample.

Study-wide findings and limitations: Sampling was limited to blood, and TCR repertoires in tissue likely differ from TCR repertoires in blood. Pairwise subsampling led to the expectation that sequencing depth would affect the degree of clonotype sharing among donors. Clonotypes shared by all four sorted-subset donors showed higher generation probabilities than non-shared clonotypes. The genetic and exposure-history diversity represented was limited by the small number of donors. Even with the large sequencing depth, rarefaction of the sorted-subset datasets indicated that sequencing was incomplete. About 5% of naive CD4, around 4% of naive CD8, about 2.4% of memory CD4, and about 0.4% of memory CD8 clonotypes were shared across several donors. Naive subsets generally had larger estimated clonotype richness than memory subsets did.

The donors were healthy, HIV-negative adults with no recently reported acute infections or vaccinations. Every donor was a Caucasian adult residing in Nashville, Tennessee, USA. CD4+ T cells were enriched by magnetic negative selection, after which naive cells were positively selected on CD45RA and the negative fraction was taken as the memory subset. Blood was obtained by leukapheresis, after which PBMCs were separated by Ficoll-Histopaque density gradient centrifugation and cryopreserved in liquid nitrogen vapor phase. Purity and quantity of every magnetically sorted T cell population were checked by analytical flow cytometry. Each sorted fraction had its genomic DNA isolated and then quantified by UV absorbance on a Nanodrop 2000c.

This TCR came from a young man in good health. The sequence joins TRBV6-6 to TRBJ1-1, with the D gene call left open. Sequencing was performed on memory CD4+ T cells sorted from blood. Reading the label with the study, this specimen's cell subset or site is: CD45RA-negative fraction. The sequence in DNA is TGTGCCAGCAATTATAATAATCCGAACACTGAAGCTTTCTTT. The encoded protein is CASNYNNPNTEAFF.